This TCR beta chain appears in the sequencing data of a study of blood T cells in healthy people across ages. In the study overall: The template switching approach captured approximately one barcoded beta molecule for every two T cells.

The authors ran a second PCR of about 6 to 11 cycles using a sample-barcoded 5' primer and a J-beta primer mix. All cDNA molecules were each tagged by a template-switch adaptor with 12 random nucleotides. MiXCR was run by TCRdb on the 5' RACE reads, yielding one entry per CDR3 protein. Found here are around 1,800,000 distinct CDR3 sequences, approximately 39% of them singletons; the top ten hold roughly 23%. The V gene's germline CDR1 is LGHNA and CDR2 YSLEER. The CDR3 contains 16 residues. Trimming removed 7 bases from V and 2 bases from J; junction bases left unmatched: 7. The source of this sequence is a human donor in good health. The chain uses TRBV4-3 and TRBJ2-3; 12 bases fit TRBD2. Sequences were obtained from blood. For the CDR3, the DNA is TGCGCCAGCAAAACGAGACTAGCGGGGGACACAGATACGCAGTATTTT. Its protein is CASKTRLAGDTDTQYF.